This note documents a single T cell receptor (beta chain) sequence. Terminally differentiated effector memory CD45RA+ cells were left out of the naive CD8 fraction, which was CD45RO-negative and positively selected for CCR7. This sample is part of a study of shared clonotypes between healthy human individuals. CDR1 LGHNT and CDR2 FRNRAP come from the germline V gene. This CDR3 has 15 amino acids. V was clipped by 6 bases and J by 5 bases; unmatched bases: 7. The data were produced by immunoSEQ multiplex PCR, yet TCRdb's version contains in-frame clones alone and is incomplete. The sample contains roughly 590,000 clones, just under 97% of which appear only once.

This clonotype originated in a woman aged 25 to 39 in good health. Specimen: naive CD8+ T cells sorted from blood. The chain employs TRBV12-5 and TRBJ2-1; 10 nucleotides agree with TRBD2. The CDR3 DNA sequence: TGTGCTAGTGGATCAGCGGGAGGGACCGACAATGAGCAGTTCTTC. This codes for CASGSAGGTDNEQFF.